A single sample is the source of the 27 T cell receptor beta chains below, sequenced in a study of regulatory T cells in long-lasting Graves disease. HTBI primers from iRepertoire and Arm-PCR of CDR3 regions yielded the TCR beta libraries. MiXCR, applied by TCRdb to the multiplex PCR reads, yields one record per CDR3 protein. This repertoire shows under 500,000 distinct CDR3 sequences, less than 25% found once; its top ten account for less than 25%. Sample time point: persistent/refractory GD, antithyroid drugs over 5 years with positive TRAb. The TCR library was prepared using RNA isolated from PBMCs. Sequencing was performed on peripheral blood mononuclear cells (PBMCs), taken when the disease was refractory, from a patient treated with antithyroid drugs. The receptors come from a female donor with Graves disease.

At least ten counts were recorded for this clonotype. V and J are TRBV28 and TRBJ2-5; 8 nucleotides agree with TRBD1. V was clipped by 1 base and J by 5 bases; unmatched bases: 6. Per the germline V gene, CDR1 is MDHEN and CDR2 is SYDVKM. The CDR3 has 15 residues. The CDR3 spells CASSLSGGSGETQYF. The CDR3 DNA is TGTGCCAGCAGTTTATCAGGGGGCTCTGGGGAGACCCAGTACTTC.

The J gene is TRBJ2-3, the V gene TRBV28, with 14 bases fitting TRBD2. The CDR3 has 18 amino acids. V dropped 3 bases and J dropped 0; count of bases not matched to a gene: 5. Germline V gene lookup returns CDR1 MDHEN and CDR2 SYDVKM. The CDR3: CASSFRTSGRMSTDTQYF. The CDR3 nucleotides read TGTGCCAGCAGTTTTCGGACTAGCGGGAGGATGAGCACAGATACGCAGTATTTT.

This clonotype was found a few times. V usage is TRBV2 and J usage is TRBJ1-1, with 8 bases matching TRBD1. Losses at the gene ends were 6 bases for V and 8 bases for J; bases not matched to a gene: 8. Germline V gene data show CDR1 as SNHLY and CDR2 as FYNNEI. This CDR3 contains 13 residues. This CDR3 reads CASSSGTGREAFF. Written as DNA, the CDR3 is TGTGCCAGCAGCTCCGGGACAGGTCGGGAAGCTTTCTTT.

Many counts were recorded for this clonotype. The chain combines TRBV28 with TRBJ1-6, with TRBD1 matching over 7 bases. Germline lookup yields CDR1 MDHEN and CDR2 SYDVKM. The CDR3 runs to 18 residues. V lost 7 bases to trimming and J lost 6 bases; unmatched junction nucleotides: 18. CDR3 bases: TGTGCCAGCAAGAGGGTCGGGGGCCCGGGACAGCTTAATTCACCCCTCCACTTT. Protein: CASKRVGGPGQLNSPLHF.

In its sample, this clonotype was seen once. A single base separates this from a much larger clone, so it may be a read error. The chain links TRBV28 to TRBJ2-2; tentatively, D is TRBD2 (5 bases). CDR1 and CDR2 (germline): MDHEN, SYDVKM. CDR3 length: 13 residues. DNA for the CDR3: TGTGCCCTTAATACGGGAATCACCAGGGAGCTGTTTTTT. Translated, it gives CALNTGITRELFF. Full variable domain (remainder filled in from reference TRBV28 and TRBJ2-2): DVKVTQSSRYLVKRTGEKVFLECVQDMDHENMFWYRQDPGLGLRLIYFSYDVKMKEKGDIPEGYSVSREKKERFSLILESASTNQTSMYLCALNTGITRELFFGEGSRLTVL.

The chain recombines TRBV28 with TRBJ2-7; D ambiguous. V was clipped by 3 bases and J by 4 bases, with 13 bases between them. Germline V gives CDR1 MDHEN, CDR2 SYDVKM. This CDR3 is built from 14 residues. This chain's CDR3 is CASSFGGGWYEQYF. CDR3 bases: TGTGCCAGCAGTTTTGGTGGTGGTTGGTACGAGCAGTACTTC.

Many counts were recorded for this clonotype. This sequence joins TRBV7-9 and TRBJ1-4; no clear D. This CDR3 has 15 amino acids. CDR1 SEHNR and CDR2 FQNEAQ come from the germline V gene (reference sequence). Trimming removed 1 base from V and 6 bases from J, with 12 bases in between. Written as DNA, the CDR3 is TGTGCCAGCAGCTTAGGGGAGGGCGGCGATGAAAAACTGTTTTTT. Its translation: CASSLGEGGDEKLFF.

CDR3 amino acids: CASSPGGGFGANVLTF. The CDR3 DNA follows: TGTGCCAGCAGCCCCGGGGGGGGATTTGGGGCCAACGTCCTGACTTTC. The chain links TRBV6-1 to TRBJ2-6, with 8 bases identical to TRBD2. This CDR3 contains 16 residues. J lost 3 bases, V lost 6 bases, and 7 bases had no gene match. Germline V gene data show CDR1 as MNHNS and CDR2 as SASEGT.

This clonotype has ten or more counts. This chain joins TRBV12-3 or TRBV12-4 and TRBJ1-2, with unresolved D. The CDR3 loop spans 13 amino acids. With 7 bases removed from V and 4 bases from J, the gap between germline ends came to 13 bases. CDR3: CASTPAGVYGYTF. The CDR3 DNA is TGTGCCAGCACCCCCGCGGGTGTCTATGGCTACACCTTC.

This clonotype showed up many times. This chain joins TRBV2 and TRBJ2-5; perhaps TRBD2 as D (9 bases). This CDR3 is 19 amino acids long. The V end lost 8 bases, the J end lost 4 bases, and 32 bases lay between the germline ends. The germline V gene encodes CDR1 SNHLY and CDR2 FYNNEI. CDR3 nucleotide sequence: TGTGCCAGCTTTTCCCCAGGGTTTGGAGCTAGCGGGACAGGAGAGACCCAGTACTTC. Residues: CASFSPGFGASGTGETQYF. The variable domain in full, with the rest retrieved from reference TRBV2 and TRBJ2-5, is EPEVTQTPSHQVTQMGQEVILRCVPISNHLYFYWYRQILGQKVEFLVSFYNNEISEKSEIFDDQFSVERPDGSNFTLKIRSTKLEDSAMYFCASFSPGFGASGTGETQYFGPGTRLLVL.

This clonotype was seen only a few times. This clone may be a read error of a much larger clone one base away. The V gene is TRBV28, the J gene TRBJ2-7; TRBD1 aligns across 9 bases. CDR1 MDHEN and CDR2 SYDVKM come from the germline V gene. The CDR3 runs to 12 residues. V lost 10 bases and J lost 6; bases outside the gene matches: 7. For the CDR3, the DNA is TGTGCCACCAACAGGGGGCTAAGCGAGCAGTACTTC. As protein: CATNRGLSEQYF.

CDR3 nucleotide sequence: TGTGCCAGTACTCAAGCGAACTTTCCCGGGGAGCTGTTTTTT. It translates to CASTQANFPGELFF. The chain employs TRBV19 and TRBJ2-2; D is unresolved. Trimming removed 7 bases from V and 6 bases from J, with 15 bases in between. This CDR3 is built from 14 residues. Germline lookup yields CDR1 LNHDA and CDR2 SQIVND (reference sequence). Looking up the rest from reference TRBV19 and TRBJ2-2 gives the full variable domain: DGGITQSPKYLFRKEGQNVTLSCEQNLNHDAMYWYRQDPGQGLRLIYYSQIVNDFQKGDIAEGYSVSREKKESFPLTVTSAQKNPTAFYLCASTQANFPGELFFGEGSRLTVL.

The chain uses TRBV6-5 and TRBJ2-5; the match to TRBD1 covers 8 bases. V gave up 3 bases and J gave up 6 bases; unmatched junction bases: 3. This CDR3 spans 13 amino acids. Germline V gene lookup returns CDR1 MNHEY and CDR2 SVGAGI. Here the CDR3 reads CASSYPGGKTQYF. The CDR3 DNA follows: TGTGCCAGCAGTTATCCAGGGGGCAAGACCCAGTACTTC.

V and J are TRBV14 and TRBJ1-5; D is undetermined. The CDR3 has 21 amino acids. Germline V gene lookup returns CDR1 SGHDN and CDR2 FVKESK. The V gene lost 4 bases and the J gene lost 0 bases, with 28 bases spanning the gap. This CDR3 is CASSLPRVAADDPYSNQPQHF. DNA of the CDR3: TGTGCCAGCAGCCTACCGCGGGTGGCAGCCGACGATCCTTATAGCAATCAGCCCCAGCATTTT.

The chain links TRBV7-2 to TRBJ2-3; 11 bases are shared with TRBD2. Germline V gene sequence: CDR1 SGHTA, CDR2 FQGNSA. The CDR3 runs 16 residues. After removal of 3 bases from V and 7 bases from J, the junction contained 9 bases not matched to a gene. The CDR3 protein is CASSFSGTSGKNTQYF. For the CDR3, the DNA is TGTGCCAGCAGCTTCTCCGGGACTAGCGGCAAAAATACGCAGTATTTT. Variable domain in full (rest from reference TRBV7-2 and TRBJ2-3): GAGVSQSPSNKVTEKGKDVELRCDPISGHTALYWYRQSLGQGLEFLIYFQGNSAPDKSGLPSDRFSAERTGGSVSTLTIQRTQQEDSAVYLCASSFSGTSGKNTQYFGPGTRLTVL.

The J gene is TRBJ2-7, the V gene TRBV4-3; D remains ambiguous. The ends were cut back, 0 bases at V and 6 bases at J, with 18 bases in the middle. CDR1 is LGHNA and CDR2 is YSLEER in the germline V gene. The CDR3 consists of 16 residues. The CDR3 is CASSQDYPTTGSEQYF. The CDR3 bases are TGCGCCAGCAGCCAAGATTACCCCACCACGGGCTCCGAGCAGTACTTC.

Details on this clonotype: Since a much larger clone is just one base distant, this may be a read error. V and J are TRBV28 and TRBJ2-7; 7 bases line up with TRBD1. The CDR3 covers 13 residues. Germline V CDR1 and CDR2: MDHEN, SYDVKM. CDR3 residues: CASRRQGRGERYF. CDR3 DNA: TGTGCCAGCAGACGACAGGGAAGGGGAGAGCGGTACTTC.

This clonotype was observed many times. The J gene is TRBJ1-1, the V gene TRBV12-3 or TRBV12-4, with no clear D. Trimming left V 2 bases short and J 8 bases short, with 6 bases between. The CDR3 has 11 amino acids. CDR3 loop: CASSLIGEAFF. CDR3 coding DNA: TGTGCCAGCAGTTTAATAGGAGAAGCTTTCTTT.

This clonotype was picked up many times. V usage is TRBV11-2 and J usage is TRBJ2-7; 8 nucleotides line up with TRBD2. CDR3 length: 14 residues. Looked up from germline, CDR1 is SGHAT and CDR2 is FQNNGV. The J segment lost 2 bases and the V segment lost 5 bases, leaving 5 bases of the junction unmatched. CDR3 protein: CASSDSGNPYEQYF. CDR3 nucleotide sequence: TGTGCCAGCAGCGATAGCGGGAATCCCTACGAGCAGTACTTC.

This rearrangement joins TRBV28 to TRBJ1-6, with 10 bases that match TRBD1. Germline loops: CDR1 MDHEN, CDR2 SYDVKM. V lost 3 bases and J lost 2; bases outside the gene matches: 4. CDR3 length: 17 residues. CDR3 coding DNA: TGTGCCAGCAGTTTCCGGGACAGGGGTCCCTATAATTCACCCCTCCACTTT. Its translation: CASSFRDRGPYNSPLHF.

This clonotype was detected ten times or more. CDR3 amino acids: CASSQELAGNQETQYF. In DNA form, the CDR3 reads TGTGCCAGCAGCCAAGAACTAGCGGGCAACCAAGAGACCCAGTACTTC. The rearrangement uses TRBV3-1 and TRBJ2-5; 9 bases match TRBD2. Germline trimming cut 0 bases from V and 0 bases from J; bases unmatched to any gene: 2. CDR3 size: 16 residues. Germline V gene lookup returns CDR1 LGHDT and CDR2 YNNKEL (reference sequence).

This clonotype appeared once. In DNA, the CDR3 is TGTGCCAGCAGCCTCCAACCAGGGGGCGGGCAGCCCCAGCATTTT. Its protein product is CASSLQPGGGQPQHF. The genes are TRBV7-8 and TRBJ1-5; TRBD1 agrees at 8 bases. V lost 5 bases to trimming and J lost 7 bases; unmatched junction nucleotides: 10. Germline V lookup: CDR1 SGHVS, CDR2 FQNEAQ. This CDR3 contains 15 residues.

The table lists this clonotype with a few counts. The chain links TRBV5-1 to TRBJ1-1, with D unclear. This CDR3 region has 14 residues. V was shortened by 3 bases and J by 0 bases, with 9 bases between the two germline ends. Germline V gene data show CDR1 as SGHRS and CDR2 as YFSETQ. CDR3 protein: CASSWNEMNTEAFF. The CDR3 DNA reads as TGCGCCAGCAGCTGGAACGAGATGAACACTGAAGCTTTCTTT.

Comment on this clonotype: This sequence may be a read error, since a much larger clone differs from it by one base. V is TRBV7-2 and J is TRBJ1-1; D gene unclear. In germline, CDR1 is SGHTA, CDR2 FQGNSA. The CDR3 spans 15 residues. V lost 5 bases and J lost 1, with 14 bases in between. Here the CDR3 reads CASSPRRLGNTEAFF. The CDR3 region has the DNA TGTGCCAGCAGCCCCCGTCGGCTGGGGAACACTGAAGCTTTCTTT.

This clonotype was counted only a few times. One end of the junction fails to match germline, which may point to a read error. The chain carries TRBV20-1 and TRBJ2-2; D may be TRBD2 (5 bases). The CDR3 has 15 residues. Germline V gives CDR1 DFQATT, CDR2 SNEGSKA (reference sequence). The CDR3 sequence: CSARVTREGVLLTIF. The CDR3 coding sequence is TGCAGTGCTAGAGTTACGCGTGAGGGCGTGCTCTTGACGATTTTT.

J is TRBJ1-4 and V is TRBV4-2; D ambiguous. The CDR3 is 15 residues long. Trimming removed 0 bases at V and 4 bases at J, with 9 bases between. The germline gives CDR1 LGHNA, CDR2 YNFKEQ. The CDR3 DNA reads as TGTGCCAGCAGCCAAGAATCGGGAGTTAATGAAAAACTGTTTTTT. Translating gives CASSQESGVNEKLFF.

This clonotype was counted only a few times. V gene TRBV2 combines with J gene TRBJ1-1, with D hard to call. Germline-derived CDR1 and CDR2 are SNHLY and FYNNEI. This CDR3 contains 12 residues. The V gene lost 7 bases and the J gene lost 6 bases, with 12 bases spanning the gap. CDR3 nucleotide sequence: TGTGCCAGCACCAGACCGGGGTCTGAAGCTTTCTTT. This translates into CASTRPGSEAFF.